One TCR beta chain is described in this entry. Sequenced by immunoSEQ multiplex PCR; TCRdb stores in-frame clones only, minus some. Seen here are about 89,000 clones, approximately 89% observed once, and the top ten hold 20% to 25%. The CDR3 runs to 15 residues. V shed 1 base and J 1 base; nucleotides not matched to a gene: 1. Per germline, CDR1 SNHLY and CDR2 FYNNEI. The data originate from a study of control samples from healthy donors and cancer patients. This chain joins TRBV2 and TRBJ2-4; TRBD1 matches at 7 bases. The sequence derives from a young man in good health. Material: blood. The CDR3 spells CASSEEGAAKNIQYF. CDR3 nucleotide sequence: TGTGCCAGCAGTGAAGAGGGGGCGGCCAAAAACATTCAGTACTTC.